Below are 18 T cell receptor beta chains sequenced from a single sample in a study of patients and donors after allogeneic stem cell transplantation. In TCRdb, the RT-PCR reads were re-called with MiXCR into one record per CDR3 protein. The sample consists of hundreds of thousands of distinct CDR3 sequences, 16% of them appearing once. Sequenced sample: blood, either unsorted or a sorted T cell fraction (not recorded which). These receptors were collected from a human donor who was either an allogeneic HSCT recipient or a stem cell or donor lymphocyte infusion donor (not recorded which). It is not recorded whose cells these are; they may come from a transplant donor.

The table lists this clonotype with many counts. V and J are TRBV29-1 and TRBJ1-4, with TRBD1 as a possible D gene (6 bases). The CDR3 consists of 11 residues. Trimming left V 8 bases short and J 10 bases short, with 14 bases between. The V gene's germline CDR1 is SQVTM and CDR2 ANQGSEA. CDR3 region: CSSWGAGKLFF. CDR3 in DNA: TGCAGCTCCTGGGGGGCCGGAAAACTGTTTTTT.

This clonotype was observed a handful of times. The chain employs TRBV30 and TRBJ1-2, with D unresolved. This CDR3 is built from 12 residues. Germline loops: CDR1 GTSNPN, CDR2 SVGIG (reference sequence). Trimming pared 0 bases from V and 2 bases from J, leaving 4 bases between. The CDR3 sequence: CAWSVRNYGYTF. CDR3 DNA sequence: TGTGCCTGGAGTGTACGAAACTATGGCTACACCTTC. Filled out from reference TRBV30 and TRBJ1-2, the complete variable domain reads SQTIHQWPATLVQPVGSPLSLECTVEGTSNPNLYWYRQAAGRGLQLLFYSVGIGQISSEVPQNLSASRPQDRQFILSSKKLLLSDSGFYLCAWSVRNYGYTFGSGTRLTVV.

In its sample, this clonotype was seen a few times. V usage is TRBV3-1 and J usage is TRBJ2-7; tentatively, D is TRBD2 (6 bases). V lost 3 bases and J 0 bases, leaving 15 bases between the germline ends. The V gene's germline CDR1 is LGHDT and CDR2 YNNKEL (reference sequence). This CDR3 is 16 amino acids long. The CDR3 protein is CASSQGLASSSYEQYF. The DNA of the CDR3 is TGTGCCAGCAGCCAGGGGCTAGCGTCGAGCTCCTACGAGCAGTACTTC.

This chain links TRBV6-5 with TRBJ2-2, with D perhaps matching TRBD1 or TRBD2 (5 bases each). This CDR3 spans 15 amino acids. Per germline, CDR1 MNHEY and CDR2 SVGAGI. V was pared by 0 bases and J by 5 bases, with 10 bases between. The CDR3: CASSYSGPQTGELFF. CDR3 DNA: TGTGCCAGCAGTTACTCGGGACCCCAGACCGGGGAGCTGTTTTTT.

This clonotype has just a few counts. This sequence joins TRBV2 and TRBJ2-1, with 11 bases fitting TRBD2. The J segment lost 5 bases and the V segment lost 3 bases, leaving 6 bases of the junction unmatched. The CDR3 has 16 amino acids. Per germline, CDR1 SNHLY and CDR2 FYNNEI. The CDR3 nucleotides are TGTGCCAGCAGTGAGGGACTAGCGGTAAAAAACAATGAGCAGTTCTTC. The encoded protein is CASSEGLAVKNNEQFF.

This clonotype was picked up a small number of times. The rearrangement uses TRBV2 and TRBJ2-7; 7 bases line up with TRBD1. The germline V gene has CDR1 SNHLY and CDR2 FYNNEI. This CDR3 contains 15 residues. V was clipped by 6 bases and J by 3 bases; unmatched bases: 11. In DNA form, the CDR3 reads TGTGCCAGCAGGGCAACCGGGACAGACTACTACGAGCAGTACTTC. Its protein is CASRATGTDYYEQYF.

This clonotype has a count of ten or more. This sequence joins TRBV6-1 and TRBJ1-1, with D unresolved. V lost 6 bases to trimming and J lost 4 bases, with 15 bases between them. The CDR3 runs to 14 residues. In germline, CDR1 is MNHNS, CDR2 SASEGT. As DNA, the CDR3 is TGTGCCAGCAGACTTACCGGAGAAGGCACTGAAGCTTTCTTT. Translating it yields CASRLTGEGTEAFF.

The chain couples TRBV5-1 to TRBJ1-1; tentatively, D is TRBD1 (6 bases). From germline, CDR1 is SGHRS and CDR2 YFSETQ. Trimming pared 0 bases from V and 6 bases from J, leaving 18 bases between. This CDR3 is 16 amino acids long. This CDR3 is CASSLGERGGGPEAFF. For the CDR3, the DNA is TGCGCCAGCAGCTTGGGGGAGAGAGGGGGGGGCCCTGAAGCTTTCTTT.

Only a few counts were recorded for this clonotype. The CDR3 spells CASSPQKGYGYTF. CDR3 nucleotide sequence: TGTGCCAGCTCACCACAAAAGGGGTATGGCTACACCTTC. This rearrangement joins TRBV18 to TRBJ1-2, with TRBD1 as a possible D gene (5 bases). Trimming shortened V by 1 base and J by 5 bases, and 8 bases separated the two germline ends. This CDR3 spans 13 amino acids. Per germline, CDR1 KGHSH and CDR2 LQKENI.

This clonotype showed up just a few times. V gene TRBV5-1 combines with J gene TRBJ2-3; D gene uncertain. CDR1 and CDR2 (germline): SGHRS, YFSETQ. The CDR3 is 15 residues long. With 1 base removed from V and 4 bases from J, the gap between germline ends came to 13 bases. This CDR3 reads CASSLSQGRADTQYF. The CDR3 DNA reads as TGCGCCAGCAGCTTGAGTCAAGGGCGTGCAGATACGCAGTATTTT.

This clonotype was seen a few times. The chain links TRBV6-1 to TRBJ2-5, with D perhaps assigned TRBD1 or TRBD2 (6 bases each). V was cut by 0 bases and J by 4 bases, with 9 bases left in between. Germline V gene lookup returns CDR1 MNHNS and CDR2 SASEGT. There are 14 residues in the CDR3. The CDR3 spells CASSEAGGRETQYF. The DNA for the CDR3 is TGTGCCAGCAGTGAAGCAGGGGGGCGAGAGACCCAGTACTTC.

This clonotype showed up just a few times. This chain connects TRBV4-3 to TRBJ2-7, with 7 bases identical to TRBD1. The CDR3 runs to 15 residues. Losses at the gene ends were 4 bases for V and 1 base for J; bases not matched to a gene: 7. The germline gives CDR1 LGHNA, CDR2 YSLEER. In DNA, the CDR3 is TGCGCCAGCAGCCTCGACAGGGAGTGGTCCTACGAGCAGTACTTC. Its translation: CASSLDREWSYEQYF.

This chain uses TRBV10-3 with TRBJ2-1; 12 nucleotides align to TRBD2. J lost 4 bases, V lost 2 bases, and 0 bases had no gene match. Germline V lookup: CDR1 ENHRY, CDR2 SYGVKD. CDR3 length equals 15 residues. CDR3: CAISEGTSGYNEQFF. Here the CDR3 DNA reads TGTGCCATCAGTGAGGGGACTAGCGGGTACAATGAGCAGTTCTTC.

The chain is built from TRBV7-9 and TRBJ1-5, with D possibly being TRBD1 (6 bases). Germline V gene data show CDR1 as SEHNR and CDR2 as FQNEAQ (reference sequence). CDR3 length: 17 amino acids. V lost 1 base to trimming and J lost 5 bases, with 18 bases between them. Here the CDR3 reads CASSLGQGQASYQPQHF. CDR3 bases: TGTGCCAGCAGCTTAGGGCAGGGACAAGCTTCCTATCAGCCCCAGCATTTT.

This clonotype was recorded a few times. V is TRBV7-3 and J is TRBJ2-3; TRBD1 might be the D (6 bases). Germline CDR1 SGHTA, CDR2 FQGTGA. Trimming shortened V by 1 base and J by 3 bases, and 14 bases separated the two germline ends. The CDR3 length is 16 residues. This chain's CDR3 is CASSLKGRQGTDTQYF. The DNA for the CDR3 is TGTGCCAGCAGCTTAAAGGGCCGGCAGGGGACAGATACGCAGTATTTT. The variable domain in full, completed from reference TRBV7-3 and TRBJ2-3, reads GAGVSQTPSNKVTEKGKYVELRCDPISGHTALYWYRQSLGQGPEFLIYFQGTGAADDSGLPNDRFFAVRPEGSVSTLKIQRTERGDSAVYLCASSLKGRQGTDTQYFGPGTRLTVL.

The chain is built from TRBV19 and TRBJ1-2; perhaps TRBD1 as D (5 bases). This CDR3 has 14 amino acids. The V gene lost 10 bases and the J gene lost 8 bases, with 23 bases spanning the gap. The germline V gene encodes CDR1 LNHDA and CDR2 SQIVND (reference sequence). CDR3 in DNA: TGTGCCACTAAGTCCAGGGCCTCCCGGAACGGCTACACCTTC. Translating it yields CATKSRASRNGYTF.

The chain uses TRBV27 and TRBJ1-2; 7 bases align to TRBD1. CDR1 is MNHEY, CDR2 SMNVEV, per germline (reference sequence). V trimming: 6 bases; J trimming: 1 base; junction bases outside the gene matches: 8. The CDR3 is 15 residues long. The CDR3 here is CASSSRTGFNYGYTF. Written as DNA, the CDR3 is TGTGCCAGCAGCTCCAGGACAGGCTTTAACTATGGCTACACCTTC.

This clonotype came up a few times. The chain employs TRBV27 and TRBJ2-5; D perhaps matches TRBD2 (6 bases). The ends were cut back, 8 bases at V and 4 bases at J, with 20 bases in the middle. The CDR3 length is 15 residues. In germline, CDR1 is MNHEY, CDR2 SMNVEV (reference sequence). CDR3 nucleotide sequence: TGTGCCAGCGGGGCCCTCGGTAGCGGCGGAGAGACCCAGTACTTC. It codes for CASGALGSGGETQYF.